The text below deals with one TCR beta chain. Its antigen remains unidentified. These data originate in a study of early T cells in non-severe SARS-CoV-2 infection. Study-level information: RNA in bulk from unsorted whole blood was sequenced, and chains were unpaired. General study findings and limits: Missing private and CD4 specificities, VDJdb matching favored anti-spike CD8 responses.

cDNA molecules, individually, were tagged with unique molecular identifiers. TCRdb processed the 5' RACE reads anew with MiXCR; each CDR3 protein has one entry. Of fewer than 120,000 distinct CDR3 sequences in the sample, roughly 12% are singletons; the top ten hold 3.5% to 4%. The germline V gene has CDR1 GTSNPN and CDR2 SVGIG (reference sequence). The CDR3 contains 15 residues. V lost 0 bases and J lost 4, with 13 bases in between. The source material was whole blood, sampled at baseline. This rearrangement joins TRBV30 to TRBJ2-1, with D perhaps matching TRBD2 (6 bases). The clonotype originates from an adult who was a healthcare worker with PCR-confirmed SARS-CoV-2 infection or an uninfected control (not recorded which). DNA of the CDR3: TGTGCCTGGAGTGTACTTTGGGGGACTTACAATGAGCAGTTCTTC. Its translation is CAWSVLWGTYNEQFF.